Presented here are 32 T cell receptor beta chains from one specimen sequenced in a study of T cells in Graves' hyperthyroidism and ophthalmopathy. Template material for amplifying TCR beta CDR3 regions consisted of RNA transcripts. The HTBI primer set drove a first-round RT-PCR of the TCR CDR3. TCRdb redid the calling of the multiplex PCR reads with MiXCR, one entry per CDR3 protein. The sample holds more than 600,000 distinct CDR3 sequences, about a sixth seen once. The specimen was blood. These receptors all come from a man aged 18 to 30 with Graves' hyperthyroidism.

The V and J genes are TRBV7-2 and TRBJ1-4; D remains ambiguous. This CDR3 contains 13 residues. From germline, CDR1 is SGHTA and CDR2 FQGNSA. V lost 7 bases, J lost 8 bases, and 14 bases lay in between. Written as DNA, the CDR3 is TGTGCCAGCACCCCACGGGCAGAGGAAAAACTGTTTTTT. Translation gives CASTPRAEEKLFF.

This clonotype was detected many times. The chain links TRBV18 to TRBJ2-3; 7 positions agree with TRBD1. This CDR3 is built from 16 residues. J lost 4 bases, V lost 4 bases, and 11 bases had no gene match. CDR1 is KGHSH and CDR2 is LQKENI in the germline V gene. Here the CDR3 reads CASSQYWTGQADTQYF. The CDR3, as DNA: TGTGCCAGCTCACAATACTGGACAGGACAAGCAGATACGCAGTATTTT.

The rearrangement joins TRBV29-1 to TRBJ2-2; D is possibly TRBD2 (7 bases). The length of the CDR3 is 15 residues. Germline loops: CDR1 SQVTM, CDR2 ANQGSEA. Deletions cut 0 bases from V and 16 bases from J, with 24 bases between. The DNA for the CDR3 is TGCAGCGTTGAAGATGGCAGGGATAACACCGGGGGGCCGTTTTTT. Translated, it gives CSVEDGRDNTGGPFF.

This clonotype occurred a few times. CDR3 sequence reads: CASSVGDGTYNSPLHF. The DNA of the CDR3 is TGTGCCAGCAGCGTAGGGGACGGTACTTATAATTCACCCCTCCACTTT. This chain uses TRBV11-2 with TRBJ1-6; a possible D gene is TRBD1 (5 bases). This CDR3 spans 16 amino acids. Per germline, CDR1 SGHAT and CDR2 FQNNGV. The V end was cut by 5 bases, the J end by 4 bases, with 15 bases between.

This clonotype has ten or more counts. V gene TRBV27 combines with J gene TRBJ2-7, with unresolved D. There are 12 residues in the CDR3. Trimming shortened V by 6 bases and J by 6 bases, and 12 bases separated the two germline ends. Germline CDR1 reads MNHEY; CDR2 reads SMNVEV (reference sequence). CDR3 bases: TGTGCCAGCAGAACCGGTACCGGCGAGCAGTACTTC. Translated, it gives CASRTGTGEQYF.

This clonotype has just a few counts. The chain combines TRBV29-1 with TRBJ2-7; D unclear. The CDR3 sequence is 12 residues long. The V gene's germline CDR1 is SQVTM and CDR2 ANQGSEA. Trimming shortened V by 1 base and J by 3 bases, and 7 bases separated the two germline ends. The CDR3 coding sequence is TGCAGCGTTGAAGGGGCTTTCTACGAGCAGTACTTC. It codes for CSVEGAFYEQYF.

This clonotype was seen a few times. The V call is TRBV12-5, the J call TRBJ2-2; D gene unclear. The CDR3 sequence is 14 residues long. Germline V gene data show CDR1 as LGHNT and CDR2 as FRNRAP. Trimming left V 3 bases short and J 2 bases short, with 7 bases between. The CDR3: CASGFRLNTGELFF. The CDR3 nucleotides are TGTGCTAGTGGTTTTCGGTTAAACACCGGGGAGCTGTTTTTT.

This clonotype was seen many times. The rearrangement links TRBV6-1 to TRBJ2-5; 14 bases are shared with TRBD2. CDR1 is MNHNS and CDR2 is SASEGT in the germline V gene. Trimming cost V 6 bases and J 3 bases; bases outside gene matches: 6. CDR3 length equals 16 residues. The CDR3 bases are TGTGCCAGCAGACATAGACTAGCGGGAGGGGAAGAGACCCAGTACTTC. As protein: CASRHRLAGGEETQYF.

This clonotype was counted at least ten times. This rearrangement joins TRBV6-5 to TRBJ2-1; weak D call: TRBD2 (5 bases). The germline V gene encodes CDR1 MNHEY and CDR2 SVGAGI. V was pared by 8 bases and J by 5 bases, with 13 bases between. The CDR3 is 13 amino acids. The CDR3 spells CASCPPADNEQFF. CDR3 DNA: TGTGCCAGCTGCCCGCCAGCGGACAATGAGCAGTTCTTC.

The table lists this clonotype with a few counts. The CDR3 is CSVGGRAGTFTDTQYF. DNA of the CDR3: TGCAGCGTTGGGGGGAGGGCGGGAACCTTCACAGATACGCAGTATTTT. The chain is built from TRBV29-1 and TRBJ2-3; the match to TRBD2 covers 7 bases. Germline V gene sequence: CDR1 SQVTM, CDR2 ANQGSEA. V was clipped by 4 bases and J by 2 bases; unmatched bases: 12. The CDR3 runs to 16 residues.

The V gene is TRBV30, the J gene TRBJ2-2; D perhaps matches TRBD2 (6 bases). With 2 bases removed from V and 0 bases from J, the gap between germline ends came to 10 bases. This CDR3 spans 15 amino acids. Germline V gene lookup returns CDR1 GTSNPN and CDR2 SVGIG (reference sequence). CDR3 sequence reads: CAWSSGLPNTGELFF. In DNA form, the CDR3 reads TGTGCCTGGAGTAGCGGGCTGCCGAACACCGGGGAGCTGTTTTTT.

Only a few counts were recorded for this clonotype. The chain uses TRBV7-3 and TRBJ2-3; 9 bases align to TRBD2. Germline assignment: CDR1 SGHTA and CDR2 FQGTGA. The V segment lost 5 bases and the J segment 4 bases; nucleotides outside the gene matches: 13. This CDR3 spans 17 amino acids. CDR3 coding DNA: TGTGCCAGCAGCGCGACCCCCCTAGCGGGAAGCGCAGATACGCAGTATTTT. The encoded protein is CASSATPLAGSADTQYF.

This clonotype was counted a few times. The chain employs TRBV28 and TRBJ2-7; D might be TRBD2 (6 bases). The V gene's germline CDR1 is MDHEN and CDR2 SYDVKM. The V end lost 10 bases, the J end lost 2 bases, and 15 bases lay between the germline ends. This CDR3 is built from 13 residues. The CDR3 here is CATKGTSPYEQYF. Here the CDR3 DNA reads TGTGCCACCAAAGGGACTTCCCCCTACGAGCAGTACTTC.

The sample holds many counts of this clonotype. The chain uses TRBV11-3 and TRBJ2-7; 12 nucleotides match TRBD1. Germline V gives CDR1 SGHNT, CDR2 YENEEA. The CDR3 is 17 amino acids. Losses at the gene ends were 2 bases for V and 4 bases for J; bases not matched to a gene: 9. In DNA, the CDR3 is TGTGCCAGCAGCTTAACAACTTGGGGACAGGGGGCTTACGAGCAGTACTTC. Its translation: CASSLTTWGQGAYEQYF. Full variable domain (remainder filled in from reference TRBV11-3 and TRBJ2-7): EAGVVQSPRYKIIEKKQPVAFWCNPISGHNTLYWYLQNLGQGPELLIRYENEEAVDDSQLPKDRFSAERLKGVDSTLKIQPAELGDSAVYLCASSLTTWGQGAYEQYFGPGTRLTVT.

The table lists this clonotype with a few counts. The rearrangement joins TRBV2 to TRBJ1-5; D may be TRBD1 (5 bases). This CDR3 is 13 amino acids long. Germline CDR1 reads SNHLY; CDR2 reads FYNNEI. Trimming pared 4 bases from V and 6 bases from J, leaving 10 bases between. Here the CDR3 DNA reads TGTGCCAGCAGTGTCGCAGGGTCTCAGCCCCAGCATTTT. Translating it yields CASSVAGSQPQHF.

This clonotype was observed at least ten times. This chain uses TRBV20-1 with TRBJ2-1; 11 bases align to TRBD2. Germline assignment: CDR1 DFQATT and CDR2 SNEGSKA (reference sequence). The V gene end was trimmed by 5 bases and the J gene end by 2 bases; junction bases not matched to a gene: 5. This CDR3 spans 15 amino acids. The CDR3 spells CSAGGTSGPYNEQFF. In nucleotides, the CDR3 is TGCAGTGCTGGAGGGACTAGCGGACCCTACAATGAGCAGTTCTTC.

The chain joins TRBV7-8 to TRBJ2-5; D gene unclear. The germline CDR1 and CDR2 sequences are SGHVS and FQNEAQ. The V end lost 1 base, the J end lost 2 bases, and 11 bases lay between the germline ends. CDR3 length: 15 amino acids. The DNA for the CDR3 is TGTGCCAGCAGCTTAGGACGGATGCTTCAAGAGACCCAGTACTTC. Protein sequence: CASSLGRMLQETQYF.

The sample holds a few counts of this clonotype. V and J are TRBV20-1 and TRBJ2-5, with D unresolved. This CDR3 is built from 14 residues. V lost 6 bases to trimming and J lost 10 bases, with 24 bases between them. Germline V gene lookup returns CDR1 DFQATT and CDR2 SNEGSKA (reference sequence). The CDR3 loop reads CSAAPIVQLSLQYF. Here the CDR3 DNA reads TGCAGTGCAGCCCCTATAGTACAGTTAAGCCTCCAGTACTTC.

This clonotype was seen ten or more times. Here the CDR3 reads CASSFLAGMGAYNEQFF. For the CDR3, the DNA is TGTGCCAGCAGCTTCCTAGCGGGTATGGGGGCCTACAATGAGCAGTTCTTC. This chain links TRBV7-2 with TRBJ2-1, with 8 bases matching TRBD2. This CDR3 has 17 amino acids. Looked up from germline, CDR1 is SGHTA and CDR2 is FQGNSA. V lost 3 bases to trimming and J lost 2 bases; unmatched junction nucleotides: 9.

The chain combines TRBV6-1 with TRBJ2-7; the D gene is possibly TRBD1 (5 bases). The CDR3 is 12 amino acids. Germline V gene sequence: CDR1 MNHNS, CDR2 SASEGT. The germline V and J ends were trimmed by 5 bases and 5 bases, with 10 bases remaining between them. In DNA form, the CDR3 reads TGTGCCAGCAGTAAAGGGGTTGACGAGCAGTACTTC. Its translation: CASSKGVDEQYF.

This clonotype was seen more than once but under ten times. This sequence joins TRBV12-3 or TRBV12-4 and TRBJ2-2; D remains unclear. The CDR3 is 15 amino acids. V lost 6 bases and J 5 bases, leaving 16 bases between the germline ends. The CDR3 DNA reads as TGTGCCAGCAGAATCGCAACATTAGTGACCGGGGAGCTGTTTTTT. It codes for CASRIATLVTGELFF.

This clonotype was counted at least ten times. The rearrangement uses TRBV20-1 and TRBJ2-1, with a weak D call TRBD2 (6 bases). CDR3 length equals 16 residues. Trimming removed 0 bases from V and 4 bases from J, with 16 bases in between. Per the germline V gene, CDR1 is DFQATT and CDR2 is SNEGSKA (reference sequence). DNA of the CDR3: TGCAGTGCTAGAGACCCCCTCAGCGGGTCGTACAATGAGCAGTTCTTC. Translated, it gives CSARDPLSGSYNEQFF.

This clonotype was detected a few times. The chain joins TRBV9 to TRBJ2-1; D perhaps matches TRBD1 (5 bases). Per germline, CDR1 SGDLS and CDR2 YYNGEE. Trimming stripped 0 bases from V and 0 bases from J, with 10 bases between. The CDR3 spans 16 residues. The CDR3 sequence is CASSVEGVYSYNEQFF. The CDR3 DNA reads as TGTGCCAGCAGCGTAGAAGGGGTCTACTCCTACAATGAGCAGTTCTTC.

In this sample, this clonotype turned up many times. CDR3 sequence: CASRPGQGAWNTEAFF. The CDR3 nucleotides are TGTGCCAGCAGACCGGGACAGGGTGCATGGAACACTGAAGCTTTCTTT. The chain recombines TRBV2 with TRBJ1-1; 9 bases agree with TRBD1. The CDR3 runs to 16 residues. The germline gives CDR1 SNHLY, CDR2 FYNNEI. V shed 6 bases and J 1 base; nucleotides not matched to a gene: 9.

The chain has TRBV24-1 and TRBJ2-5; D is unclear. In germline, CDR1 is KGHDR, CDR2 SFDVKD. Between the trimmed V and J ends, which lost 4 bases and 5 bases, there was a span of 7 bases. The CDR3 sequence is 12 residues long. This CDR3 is CATSDAFETQYF. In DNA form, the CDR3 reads TGTGCCACCAGTGACGCCTTTGAGACCCAGTACTTC.

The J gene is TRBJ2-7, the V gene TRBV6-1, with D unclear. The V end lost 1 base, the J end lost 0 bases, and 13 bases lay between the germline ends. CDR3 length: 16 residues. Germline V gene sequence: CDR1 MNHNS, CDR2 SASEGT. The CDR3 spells CASSEGWLGNSYEQYF. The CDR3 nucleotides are TGTGCCAGCAGTGAAGGGTGGTTAGGAAACTCCTACGAGCAGTACTTC.

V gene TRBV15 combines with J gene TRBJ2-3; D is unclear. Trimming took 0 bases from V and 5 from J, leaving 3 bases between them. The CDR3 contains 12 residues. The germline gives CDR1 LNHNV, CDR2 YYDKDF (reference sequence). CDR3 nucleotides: TGTGCCACCAGCAGAGATTTAGATACGCAGTATTTT. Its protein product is CATSRDLDTQYF.

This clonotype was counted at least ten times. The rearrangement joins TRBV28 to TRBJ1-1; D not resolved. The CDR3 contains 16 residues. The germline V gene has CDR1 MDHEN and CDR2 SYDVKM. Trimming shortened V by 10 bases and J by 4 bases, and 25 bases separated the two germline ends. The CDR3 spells CATDDLPMLVGTEAFF. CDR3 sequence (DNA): TGTGCCACCGACGACCTCCCAATGTTGGTTGGCACTGAAGCTTTCTTT.

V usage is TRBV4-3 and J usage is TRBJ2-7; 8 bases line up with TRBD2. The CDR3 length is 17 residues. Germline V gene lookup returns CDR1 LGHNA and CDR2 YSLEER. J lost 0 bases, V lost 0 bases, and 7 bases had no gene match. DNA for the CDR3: TGCGCCAGCAGCCAAGACTCAAGCGGGAGTGCCTCCTACGAGCAGTACTTC. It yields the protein CASSQDSSGSASYEQYF.

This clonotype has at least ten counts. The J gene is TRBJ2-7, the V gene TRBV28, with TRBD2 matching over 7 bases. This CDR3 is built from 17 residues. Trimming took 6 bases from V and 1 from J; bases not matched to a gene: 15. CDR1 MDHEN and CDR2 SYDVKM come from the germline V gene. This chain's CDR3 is CASSLQRGAGESYEQYF. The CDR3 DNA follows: TGTGCCAGCAGCCTCCAAAGAGGTGCGGGAGAATCCTACGAGCAGTACTTC.

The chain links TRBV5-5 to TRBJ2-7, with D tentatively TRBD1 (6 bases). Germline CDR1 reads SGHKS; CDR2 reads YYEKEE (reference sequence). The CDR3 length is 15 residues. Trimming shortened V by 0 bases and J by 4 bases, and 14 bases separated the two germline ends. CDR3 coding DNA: TGTGCCAGCAGCTTGGTTGAAGGGGGAAGGTACGAGCAGTACTTC. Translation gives CASSLVEGGRYEQYF.

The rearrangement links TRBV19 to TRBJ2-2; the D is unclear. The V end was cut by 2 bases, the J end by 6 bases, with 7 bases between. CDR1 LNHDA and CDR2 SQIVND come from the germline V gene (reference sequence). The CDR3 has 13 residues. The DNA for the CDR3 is TGTGCCAGTAGTATATCCCCGCCCGGGGAGCTGTTTTTT. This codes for CASSISPPGELFF.